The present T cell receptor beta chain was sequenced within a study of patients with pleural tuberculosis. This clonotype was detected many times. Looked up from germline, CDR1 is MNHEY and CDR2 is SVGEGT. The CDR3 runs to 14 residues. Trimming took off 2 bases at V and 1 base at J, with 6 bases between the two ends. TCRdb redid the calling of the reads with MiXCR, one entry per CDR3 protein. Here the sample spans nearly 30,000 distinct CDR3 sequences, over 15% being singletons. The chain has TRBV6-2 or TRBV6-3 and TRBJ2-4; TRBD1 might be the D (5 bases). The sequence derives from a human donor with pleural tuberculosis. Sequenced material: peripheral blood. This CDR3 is CASSYDSAKNIQYF. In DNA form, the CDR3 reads TGTGCCAGCAGTTACGACAGCGCCAAAAACATTCAGTACTTC.